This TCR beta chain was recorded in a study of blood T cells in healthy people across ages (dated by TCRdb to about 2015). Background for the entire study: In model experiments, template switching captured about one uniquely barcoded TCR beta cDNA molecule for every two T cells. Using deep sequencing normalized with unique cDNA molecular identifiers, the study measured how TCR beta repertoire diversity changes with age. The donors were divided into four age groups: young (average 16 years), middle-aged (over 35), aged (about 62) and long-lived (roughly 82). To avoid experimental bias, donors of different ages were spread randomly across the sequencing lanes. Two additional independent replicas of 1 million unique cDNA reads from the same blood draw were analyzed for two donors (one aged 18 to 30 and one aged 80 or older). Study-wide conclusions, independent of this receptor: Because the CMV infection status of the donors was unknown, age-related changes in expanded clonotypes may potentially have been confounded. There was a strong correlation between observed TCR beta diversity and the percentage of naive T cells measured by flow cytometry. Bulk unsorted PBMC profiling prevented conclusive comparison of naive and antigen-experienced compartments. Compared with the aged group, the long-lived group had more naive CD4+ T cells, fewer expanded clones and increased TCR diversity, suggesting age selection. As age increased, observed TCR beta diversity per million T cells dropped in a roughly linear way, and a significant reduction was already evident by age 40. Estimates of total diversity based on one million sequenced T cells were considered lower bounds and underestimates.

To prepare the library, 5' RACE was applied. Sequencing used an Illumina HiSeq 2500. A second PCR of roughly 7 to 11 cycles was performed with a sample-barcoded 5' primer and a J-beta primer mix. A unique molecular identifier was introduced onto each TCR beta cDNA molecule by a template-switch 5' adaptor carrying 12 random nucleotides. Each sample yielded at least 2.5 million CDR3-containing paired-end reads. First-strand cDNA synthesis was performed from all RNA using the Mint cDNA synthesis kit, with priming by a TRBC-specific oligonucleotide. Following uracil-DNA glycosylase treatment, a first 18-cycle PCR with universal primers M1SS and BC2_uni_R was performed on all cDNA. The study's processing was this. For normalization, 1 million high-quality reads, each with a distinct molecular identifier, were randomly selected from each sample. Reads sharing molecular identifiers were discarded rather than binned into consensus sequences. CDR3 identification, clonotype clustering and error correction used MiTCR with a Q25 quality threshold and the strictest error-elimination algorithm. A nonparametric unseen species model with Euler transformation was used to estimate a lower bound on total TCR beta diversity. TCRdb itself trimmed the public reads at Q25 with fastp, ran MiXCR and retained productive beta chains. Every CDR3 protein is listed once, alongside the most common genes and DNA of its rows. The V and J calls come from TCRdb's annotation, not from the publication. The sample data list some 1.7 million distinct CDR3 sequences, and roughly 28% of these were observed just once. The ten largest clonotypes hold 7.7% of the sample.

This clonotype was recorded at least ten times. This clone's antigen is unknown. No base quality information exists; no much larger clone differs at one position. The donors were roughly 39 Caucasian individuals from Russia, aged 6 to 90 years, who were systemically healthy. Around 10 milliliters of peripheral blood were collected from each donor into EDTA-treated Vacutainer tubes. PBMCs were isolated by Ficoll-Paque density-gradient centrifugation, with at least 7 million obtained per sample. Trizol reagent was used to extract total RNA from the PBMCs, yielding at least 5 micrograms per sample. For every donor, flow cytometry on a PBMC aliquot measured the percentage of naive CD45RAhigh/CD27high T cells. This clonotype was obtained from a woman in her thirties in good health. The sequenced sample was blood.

The DNA reads as follows: TGTGCCAGCAGTCCTCCGGGACTGCCCTACGAGCAGTACTTC. Its protein is CASSPPGLPYEQYF. The chain links TRBV28 with TRBJ2-7; matching of 6 bases hints at TRBD2 as the D gene. Deletion took 5 bases off V and 2 bases off J, with a span of 13 bases between the germline ends. The germline V gene specifies MDHEN as CDR1 and SYDVKM as CDR2. The CDR3 measures 14 amino acids from cysteine to phenylalanine. CDR3 DNA is the only sequence kept; it has 42 bases, read in frame from the first base.